The rows below give T cell receptor beta chains drawn from one sample of a study of blood T cell repertoires in COVID-19. Repertoires were generated with immunoSEQ multiplex PCR, while TCRdb's copy carries only in-frame clones and drops some. The sample has around 84,000 clones; 85% are singletons. The sequenced sample was peripheral blood. These TCRs come from a man older than 75 with active or convalescent COVID-19. The CDR3 runs from the conserved cysteine through the conserved F or W. Fields, in order: V gene, clone size, J gene, CDR3 protein. Only part of the rows carry a size: once, few, many, or a class if the clone is expanded.

V gene: TRBV28; clone size: -; J gene: TRBJ1-2; CDR3 protein: CASRATGGRGGYTF
V gene: TRBV6-5; clone size: -; J gene: TRBJ1-2; CDR3 protein: CASSYSGGGGYTF
V gene: TRBV19; clone size: -; J gene: TRBJ1-3; CDR3 protein: CASSVQSSGNTIYF
V gene: TRBV15; clone size: -; J gene: TRBJ1-2; CDR3 protein: CATSSLGQGNYGYTF
V gene: TRBV5-1; clone size: -; J gene: TRBJ2-3; CDR3 protein: CASTSNTDTQYF
V gene: TRBV6-5; clone size: once; J gene: TRBJ1-6; CDR3 protein: CASNDWSSYNSPLHF
V gene: TRBV9; clone size: -; J gene: TRBJ2-1; CDR3 protein: CASSVGPGQGRPYNEQFF
V gene: TRBV28; clone size: few; J gene: TRBJ1-3; CDR3 protein: CASLTRASGNTIYF
V gene: TRBV10-3; clone size: -; J gene: TRBJ2-5; CDR3 protein: CAISWTEQETQYF
V gene: TRBV6-5; clone size: -; J gene: TRBJ2-3; CDR3 protein: CASSYSGGSSTDTQYF